These 18 T cell receptor beta chains originate from one sample sequenced in a study of blood T cell repertoires in COVID-19. TCRdb's table, derived via immunoSEQ multiplex PCR, lists solely in-frame clones and lacks some. Seen here are tens of thousands of clones, just over 85% observed once, and the top ten hold approximately 11%. The material sequenced was peripheral blood. The receptors originated from a man aged 65 to 79 with active or convalescent COVID-19.

This clone was seen a single time. The rearrangement joins TRBV7-2 to TRBJ2-1, with 9 bases that match TRBD2. V shed 5 bases, J shed 0 bases, and the junction held 5 bases outside the gene matches. The CDR3 spans 16 residues. The germline gives CDR1 SGHTA, CDR2 FQGNSA. The CDR3 DNA follows: TGTGCCAGCAGCCTACAAGCGGGGGGCTCCTACAATGAGCAGTTCTTC. This sequence encodes CASSLQAGGSYNEQFF.

The rearrangement links TRBV28 to TRBJ1-3; 9 bases are shared with TRBD1. This CDR3 spans 16 amino acids. Germline lookup yields CDR1 MDHEN and CDR2 SYDVKM. V dropped 5 bases and J dropped 3; count of bases not matched to a gene: 8. The CDR3 reads CASSPQGDRDGNTIYF. The CDR3 bases are TGTGCCAGCAGTCCTCAAGGGGACAGGGATGGAAACACCATATATTTT.

The chain recombines TRBV7-2 with TRBJ1-3; 7 nucleotides agree with TRBD1. V lost 5 bases, J lost 1 base, and 8 bases stayed unmatched. This CDR3 has 16 residues. From germline, CDR1 is SGHTA and CDR2 FQGNSA. The CDR3 region is CASSVGGSRSGNTIYF. For the CDR3, the DNA is TGTGCCAGCAGCGTAGGGGGCAGTAGGTCTGGAAACACCATATATTTT.

The sample holds one count of this clone. The V call is TRBV29-1, the J call TRBJ2-1; the match to TRBD2 covers 9 bases. Germline V gene sequence: CDR1 SQVTM, CDR2 ANQGSEA. With V trimmed by 5 bases and J by 5 bases, 10 bases remained unmatched. The CDR3 has 15 residues. The CDR3 protein is CSVYLWREGHNEQFF. CDR3 in DNA: TGCAGCGTTTACCTCTGGCGGGAGGGGCACAATGAGCAGTTCTTC.

This sequence joins TRBV6-5 and TRBJ1-2; 7 bases line up with TRBD1. The germline V gene encodes CDR1 MNHEY and CDR2 SVGAGI. With 2 bases clipped from V and 2 bases from J, the junction kept 5 bases outside the gene matches. The CDR3 is 15 residues long. CDR3 region: CASSYMDRRNYGYTF. The CDR3 DNA is TGTGCCAGCAGTTACATGGACAGGCGGAACTATGGCTACACCTTC.

The chain couples TRBV5-4 to TRBJ2-1, with D perhaps matching TRBD2 (7 bases). Looked up from germline, CDR1 is SGHNT and CDR2 is YYREEE (reference sequence). The CDR3 covers 15 residues. The germline V and J ends were trimmed by 3 bases and 6 bases, with 16 bases remaining between them. The CDR3 DNA is TGTGCCAGCAGCTGGCCAGTGGGGGGGCGCAATGAGCAGTTCTTC. Its protein is CASSWPVGGRNEQFF. Full variable domain (rest looked up from reference TRBV5-4 and TRBJ2-1): ETGVTQSPTHLIKTRGQQVTLRCSSQSGHNTVSWYQQALGQGPQFIFQYYREEENGRGNFPPRFSGLQFPNYSSELNVNALELDDSALYLCASSWPVGGRNEQFFGPGTRLTVL.

This clone showed up just once. The V and J genes are TRBV6-4 and TRBJ2-7; tentative D call: TRBD1 (5 bases). The CDR3 totals 14 residues. CDR1 and CDR2 (germline): MRHNA, SNTAGT. V was clipped by 10 bases and J by 2 bases, with 18 bases between them. DNA for the CDR3: TGTGCCACCTACCCCCTTGACAGTACCTACGAGCAGTACTTC. Translated, it gives CATYPLDSTYEQYF.

The chain links TRBV2 to TRBJ2-2; 11 positions agree with TRBD2. V lost 11 bases, J lost 7 bases, and 12 bases stayed unmatched. The CDR3 sequence is 15 residues long. Germline lookup yields CDR1 SNHLY and CDR2 FYNNEI. CDR3 DNA: TGTGCCGGTCAGAGTACTAGCGGGAGTGGCGGGGAGCTGTTTTTT. It specifies CAGQSTSGSGGELFF.

This clone was observed a few times. This chain uses TRBV6-5 with TRBJ2-1; a possible D gene is TRBD2 (6 bases). V was cut by 7 bases and J by 6 bases, with 19 bases left in between. Germline-derived CDR1 and CDR2 are MNHEY and SVGAGI. This CDR3 spans 15 amino acids. The CDR3 sequence: CASNNVGGVGNEQFF. Written as DNA, the CDR3 is TGTGCCAGCAACAACGTTGGAGGGGTAGGCAATGAGCAGTTCTTC.

In this sample, this clone turned up once. This chain links TRBV14 with TRBJ1-2, with 7 positions matching TRBD1. Losses at the gene ends were 4 bases for V and 4 bases for J; bases not matched to a gene: 12. The germline gives CDR1 SGHDN, CDR2 FVKESK. This CDR3 spans 16 amino acids. DNA of the CDR3: TGTGCCAGCAGCCCACTTACGACAGGGAGAAGCTATGGCTACACCTTC. Translation gives CASSPLTTGRSYGYTF.

The sample holds a few counts of this clone. V usage is TRBV7-3 and J usage is TRBJ2-1; 8 nucleotides agree with TRBD2. After removal of 4 bases from V and 4 bases from J, the junction contained 6 bases not matched to a gene. The CDR3 covers 15 residues. Germline lookup yields CDR1 SGHTA and CDR2 FQGTGA. CDR3 coding DNA: TGTGCCAGCAGCTCCCTAGCGGGTACATACAATGAGCAGTTCTTC. Translation: CASSSLAGTYNEQFF.

The V and J genes are TRBV19 and TRBJ1-1; no clear D gene. Trimming took off 1 base at V and 1 base at J, with 13 bases between the two ends. This CDR3 contains 16 residues. From germline, CDR1 is LNHDA and CDR2 SQIVND (reference sequence). CDR3 nucleotides: TGTGCCAGTAGTATAGTCGGGTATGGAAGGAACACTGAAGCTTTCTTT. Translation: CASSIVGYGRNTEAFF.

This sequence joins TRBV24-1 and TRBJ2-3; 10 bases align to TRBD2. This CDR3 has 17 amino acids. Unmatched junction bases numbered 9, after V lost 3 bases and J lost 4 bases. Germline V gene sequence: CDR1 KGHDR, CDR2 SFDVKD. The CDR3 DNA sequence: TGTGCCACCAGTGATGTGTCAGCGGGAGGGCCCCCAGATACGCAGTATTTT. It encodes CATSDVSAGGPPDTQYF.

The gene calls are TRBV27 and TRBJ2-7; possibly TRBD1 for D (6 bases). Germline CDR1 is MNHEY and CDR2 is SMNVEV (reference sequence). Trimming pared 2 bases from V and 3 bases from J, leaving 11 bases between. The CDR3 loop spans 14 amino acids. The CDR3 DNA follows: TGTGCCAGCAGTTTAACAGGGTTAGGCTACGAGCAGTACTTC. Protein: CASSLTGLGYEQYF.

This clone appeared a single time. The V call is TRBV28, the J call TRBJ2-7; D not certain. Trimming took 3 bases from V and 3 from J, leaving 3 bases between them. The CDR3 totals 11 residues. From germline, CDR1 is MDHEN and CDR2 SYDVKM. CDR3: CASSFLYEQYF. Here the CDR3 DNA reads TGTGCCAGCAGTTTCCTCTACGAGCAGTACTTC.

The chain uses TRBV10-1 and TRBJ2-7; 11 bases align to TRBD2. The junction had 10 bases not matched to a gene; V was cut back by 5 bases and J by 1 base. This CDR3 contains 17 residues. The germline CDR1 and CDR2 sequences are WNHNN and SYGVQD (reference sequence). The CDR3 loop is CASSSSGLAGYSYEQYF. DNA for the CDR3: TGCGCCAGCAGTTCCTCTGGACTAGCGGGTTATTCCTACGAGCAGTACTTC.

This chain joins TRBV5-4 and TRBJ2-7, with 9 bases lining up with TRBD1. The CDR3 has 12 amino acids. In germline, CDR1 is SGHNT, CDR2 YYREEE (reference sequence). The V gene end was trimmed by 8 bases and the J gene end by 3 bases; junction bases not matched to a gene: 3. This CDR3 reads CASSTGGYEQYF. In nucleotides, the CDR3 is TGTGCCAGTTCGACAGGGGGCTACGAGCAGTACTTC.

The V call is TRBV6-4, the J call TRBJ1-5; 11 nucleotides line up with TRBD1. J was trimmed by 6 bases and V by 5 bases; bases with no gene match: 12. In germline, CDR1 is MRHNA, CDR2 SNTAGT. The CDR3 consists of 17 residues. The CDR3 reads CASSNHPGQGGGQPQHF. The CDR3 nucleotides read TGTGCCAGCAGTAACCACCCGGGACAGGGGGGAGGTCAGCCCCAGCATTTT.